This T cell receptor beta chain was retrieved from a study of monozygotic twins with inflammatory bowel disease. A 6-nucleotide sample barcode was carried by the UMIs, which template switching added. TCRdb re-called the 5' RACE reads; every CDR3 protein appears as one record, without DNA. Recorded here are about 150,000 distinct CDR3 sequences; the top ten clones represent approximately 1.2%. Comment on this clonotype: The antigen remains undetermined.

General study points: Neither one strong signal nor one clonotype associated with IBD was supported.

The sequenced sample was blood. This TCR was sampled from a human donor with ulcerative colitis or Crohn's disease, or a healthy co-twin of an affected twin (not recorded which).

Here the CDR3 reads CASSLTAGGPFEQFF. The rearrangement uses TRBV5-4 and TRBJ2-1; lacking DNA, the TRBD2 call made by TCRdb goes unchecked. This CDR3 spans 15 amino acids. The V gene's germline CDR1 is SGHNT and CDR2 YYREEE (reference sequence).